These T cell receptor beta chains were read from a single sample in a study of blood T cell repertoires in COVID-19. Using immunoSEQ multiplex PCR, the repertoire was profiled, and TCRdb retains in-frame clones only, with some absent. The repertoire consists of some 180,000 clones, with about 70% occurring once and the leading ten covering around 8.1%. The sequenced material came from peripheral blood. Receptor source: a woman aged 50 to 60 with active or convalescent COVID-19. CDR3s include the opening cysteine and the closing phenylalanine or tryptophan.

cdr3_aa: CASSQDKSGGAGDTQYF
j_call: TRBJ2-3
v_call: TRBV4-3

cdr3_aa: CASSKPGHSYQETQYF
j_call: TRBJ2-5
v_call: TRBV7-9

cdr3_aa: CAISALSPGQGINIQYF
j_call: TRBJ2-4
v_call: TRBV10-3

cdr3_aa: CSARDYYEQYF
j_call: TRBJ2-7
v_call: TRBV20-1

cdr3_aa: CSASDGRDQPYEQYF
j_call: TRBJ2-7
v_call: TRBV20-1

cdr3_aa: CAWSVRRGSGEKLFF
j_call: TRBJ1-4
v_call: TRBV30

cdr3_aa: CASSYRDREGNSPLHF
j_call: TRBJ1-6
v_call: TRBV6-6

cdr3_aa: CASSMNLYNEQFF
j_call: TRBJ2-1
v_call: TRBV19

cdr3_aa: CSVGGSRANYGYTF
j_call: TRBJ1-2
v_call: TRBV29-1

cdr3_aa: CASSLGTGGEKLFF
j_call: TRBJ1-4
v_call: TRBV28

cdr3_aa: CASSIVRGSSTGELFF
j_call: TRBJ2-2
v_call: TRBV19

cdr3_aa: CASSSEGQGAYEQYF
j_call: TRBJ2-7
v_call: TRBV7-6

cdr3_aa: CATRGQGDTGELFF
j_call: TRBJ2-2
v_call: TRBV24-1

cdr3_aa: CSASAGTGGNEQYF
j_call: TRBJ2-7
v_call: TRBV20-1

cdr3_aa: CASSRALAGGIGELFF
j_call: TRBJ2-2
v_call: TRBV4-3

cdr3_aa: CASSWGGRSYNEQFF
j_call: TRBJ2-1
v_call: TRBV6-5

cdr3_aa: CASSLAGTANTGELFF
j_call: TRBJ2-2
v_call: TRBV5-1

cdr3_aa: CASSLGRGNTIYF
j_call: TRBJ1-3
v_call: TRBV7-2

cdr3_aa: CASSSQGDAGELFF
j_call: TRBJ2-2
v_call: TRBV7-8

cdr3_aa: CASSGGQLAEAFF
j_call: TRBJ1-1
v_call: TRBV9

cdr3_aa: CASRAGVLSEQYF
j_call: TRBJ2-7
v_call: TRBV2

cdr3_aa: CSGGQANNEQFF
j_call: TRBJ2-1
v_call: TRBV29-1

cdr3_aa: CASSPEVGRNTGELFF
j_call: TRBJ2-2
v_call: TRBV7-6

cdr3_aa: CASSVVGQGTDTQYF
j_call: TRBJ2-3
v_call: TRBV9

cdr3_aa: CASSHGDYSGNTIYF
j_call: TRBJ1-3
v_call: TRBV7-6

cdr3_aa: CASSLSADTQYF
j_call: TRBJ2-3
v_call: TRBV7-3

cdr3_aa: CASSSRTGVDTGELFF
j_call: TRBJ2-2
v_call: TRBV6-2/TRBV6-3

cdr3_aa: CASSPDRKNTEAFF
j_call: TRBJ1-1
v_call: TRBV18

cdr3_aa: CSVEAGGGYTF
j_call: TRBJ1-2
v_call: TRBV29-1

cdr3_aa: CAWGRGLETQYF
j_call: TRBJ2-5
v_call: TRBV30

cdr3_aa: CASSLTGLWEETQYF
j_call: TRBJ2-5
v_call: TRBV7-6

cdr3_aa: CASSQDRRADQKLFF
j_call: TRBJ1-4
v_call: TRBV4-3

cdr3_aa: CASSLRGDGSTDTQYF
j_call: TRBJ2-3
v_call: TRBV7-9

cdr3_aa: CASSYTSGSTDTQYF
j_call: TRBJ2-3
v_call: TRBV6-6

cdr3_aa: CASSLADREYEQYF
j_call: TRBJ2-7
v_call: TRBV5-1

cdr3_aa: CASSPPGLAGGLDTQYF
j_call: TRBJ2-3
v_call: TRBV18

cdr3_aa: CASSPPTGYIQPQHF
j_call: TRBJ1-5
v_call: TRBV19

cdr3_aa: CASSPFGGVNTEAFF
j_call: TRBJ1-1
v_call: TRBV18

cdr3_aa: CASSGRDRGDYSNQPQHF
j_call: TRBJ1-5
v_call: TRBV28

cdr3_aa: CASSIRASGANTGELFF
j_call: TRBJ2-2
v_call: TRBV19

cdr3_aa: CATSRDFREQFF
j_call: TRBJ2-1
v_call: TRBV15

cdr3_aa: CASSLHRGNYGYTF
j_call: TRBJ1-2
v_call: TRBV6-5

cdr3_aa: CASSLAQTAQGAGYTF
j_call: TRBJ1-2
v_call: TRBV7-2

cdr3_aa: CASSITSGGTGELFF
j_call: TRBJ2-2
v_call: TRBV19

cdr3_aa: CASSLWGGRTEAFF
j_call: TRBJ1-1
v_call: TRBV28

cdr3_aa: CASTKQGAGNQPQHF
j_call: TRBJ1-5
v_call: TRBV2

cdr3_aa: CASSQMGQGSYSNQPQHF
j_call: TRBJ1-5
v_call: TRBV7-2

cdr3_aa: CATSRAQHPGQGGTDTQYF
j_call: TRBJ2-3
v_call: TRBV15

cdr3_aa: CASSPRVGQGLMNTEAFF
j_call: TRBJ1-1
v_call: TRBV5-1

cdr3_aa: CATRGSTDTQYF
j_call: TRBJ2-3
v_call: TRBV12-3/TRBV12-4

cdr3_aa: CASSFVSGGANRYEQYF
j_call: TRBJ2-7
v_call: TRBV7-2